Listed below are T cell receptor beta chains from one sample, sequenced in a study of early T cells in non-severe SARS-CoV-2 infection. TCRdb reanalysed the 5' RACE reads using MiXCR and keeps one entry per CDR3 protein. The table lists over 85,000 distinct CDR3 sequences, 16% of them singletons. Sequenced: whole blood. Receptors were obtained from an adult who was a healthcare worker with PCR-confirmed SARS-CoV-2 infection or an uninfected control (not recorded which). CDR3s include the opening cysteine and the closing phenylalanine or tryptophan. A D gene is named only where the DNA matches it firmly. Clone size is not always given. Where it is, it says once, few, many or a class for expanded clones.

>few|TRBD1|TRBJ2-5|TRBV7-9
TGTGCCAGCAGCCCCCAGACAGGGTTAGAGACCCAGTACTTC
CASSPQTGLETQYF
>few|TRBD1|TRBJ1-1|TRBV29-1
TGCAGCGGCCTCGGGGGACAGGTGAACACTGAAGCTTTCTTT
CSGLGGQVNTEAFF
>few|-|TRBJ1-1|TRBV7-2
TGTGCCAGCAGCTTGCGGGAGTCTTTGAACACTGAAGCTTTCTTT
CASSLRESLNTEAFF
>many|-|TRBJ1-6|TRBV9
TGTGCCAGCAGCGTAGTATCAGGGGCTAATTCACCCCTCCACTTT
CASSVVSGANSPLHF
>-|-|TRBJ2-5|TRBV29-1
TGCAGCGCCTTCTCCCGAGAAGAGACCCAGTACTTC
CSAFSREETQYF
>many|TRBD2|TRBJ2-2|TRBV11-2
TGTGCCAGCAGCTTAAGGACTAGCGGGGGGGCCGACACCGGGGAGCTGTTTTTT
CASSLRTSGGADTGELFF
>few|TRBD2|TRBJ2-1|TRBV20-1
TGCAGTGCTAGAGAGGGGGCTGGGCTAGCGGGGAATGAGCAGTTCTTC
CSAREGAGLAGNEQFF
>few|TRBD2|TRBJ2-3|TRBV7-2
TGTGCCAGCAGCTTGGGACTAGCTAGCACAGATACGCAGTATTTT
CASSLGLASTDTQYF
>-|-|TRBJ2-7|TRBV20-1
TGCAGTGCTAGCCCCGAGGGCTACGAGCAGTACTTC
CSASPEGYEQYF
>-|-|TRBJ1-2|TRBV29-1
TGCAGCGTTGAAGTAGGGAAAGGCTACACCTTC
CSVEVGKGYTF